The clone carrying this TCR beta chain has just one count. The data belong to a study of metastatic and nonmetastatic thyroid tumors. Study-wide background: Peripheral blood and tumor or nodule samples from malignant and benign thyroid patients were compared.

Prior to thyroid surgery, none of the patients had received any treatment. Authors' methods: CDR3 differences across clinicopathological groups were used to build a distant-metastasis classifier for papillary thyroid cancer. TCRdb re-clonotyped the PCR reads via MiXCR. TCRdb, not the original authors, processed these V and J calls. The sample shows around 4,900 clones, 22% of them seen only once. CDR3 length: 15 amino acids. Losses at the gene ends were 3 bases for V and 7 bases for J; bases not matched to a gene: 5. The sequenced material came from tumor tissue. This chain uses TRBV12-3 or TRBV12-4 with TRBJ2-7, with TRBD2 identical over 14 bases. The source of this sequence is a male donor with papillary thyroid cancer or a benign thyroid nodule (not recorded which). Some clones in this sample may be carry-over from other donors' samples. In DNA form, the CDR3 reads TGTGCCAGCAGTTTTCGGGGACTAGCGGGAGATGAGCAGTACTTC. Encoded protein: CASSFRGLAGDEQYF.